These 13 T cell receptor beta chains originate from one sample sequenced in a study of vaccination and CD4 T cells after COVID-19. Using its own MiXCR run on the PCR reads, TCRdb lists one record per CDR3 protein. This sample has around 16,000 distinct CDR3 sequences, with roughly two thirds found just once. The material was CD4+ T cells from blood, obtained after SARS-CoV-2 vaccination. The receptors were gathered from a human donor who had recovered from COVID-19.

The chain uses TRBV20-1 and TRBJ1-5, with D tentatively TRBD1 (6 bases). Trimming removed 4 bases at V and 7 bases at J, with 17 bases between. The CDR3 totals 14 residues. Germline-derived CDR1 and CDR2 are DFQATT and SNEGSKA (reference sequence). DNA of the CDR3: TGCAGTGCTAAGGAGACAGGTCTCAGGCAGCCCCAGCATTTT. It is translated as CSAKETGLRQPQHF.

The chain links TRBV6-5 to TRBJ2-7; no clear D gene. Trimming removed 2 bases at V and 0 bases at J, with 5 bases between. Germline V CDR1 and CDR2: MNHEY, SVGAGI. The CDR3 contains 13 residues. The CDR3 spells CASSYDNSYEQYF. The CDR3 nucleotides are TGTGCCAGCAGTTACGACAACTCCTACGAGCAGTACTTC.

The chain has TRBV30 and TRBJ2-6; D is uncertain. Germline V gives CDR1 GTSNPN, CDR2 SVGIG (reference sequence). Trimming took 8 bases from V and 4 from J, leaving 15 bases between them. There are 14 residues in the CDR3. The CDR3 here is CAGRRAPGANVLTF. The CDR3 bases are TGTGCCGGGCGACGGGCCCCGGGGGCCAACGTCCTGACTTTC.

The chain links TRBV20-1 to TRBJ1-4; 9 bases line up with TRBD1. CDR1 DFQATT and CDR2 SNEGSKA come from the germline V gene (reference sequence). The CDR3 loop spans 13 amino acids. Trimming took 6 bases from V and 8 from J; bases not matched to a gene: 7. The CDR3 spells CSAADRGMEKLFF. The CDR3, as DNA: TGCAGTGCCGCGGACAGGGGAATGGAAAAACTGTTTTTT.

This chain links TRBV27 with TRBJ1-6, with 8 bases fitting TRBD1. Per the germline V gene, CDR1 is MNHEY and CDR2 is SMNVEV (reference sequence). The CDR3 is 15 amino acids. V shed 1 base and J 8 bases; nucleotides not matched to a gene: 4. The CDR3 region is CASSLYRGKDSPLHF. The CDR3 bases are TGTGCCAGCAGTTTATACAGGGGGAAGGATTCACCCCTCCACTTT.

On this clonotype itself: The conserved phenylalanine or tryptophan normally closing the CDR3 is absent here, so this likely arose from a read error. This rearrangement joins TRBV28 to TRBJ2-7, with D perhaps matching TRBD2 (5 bases). The germline CDR1 and CDR2 sequences are MDHEN and SYDVKM. V gave up 1 base and J gave up 5 bases, with 18 bases separating them. There are 16 residues in the CDR3. This CDR3 reads CASSLFGGGSWNEQYL. The CDR3 DNA is TGTGCCAGCAGTTTATTCGGTGGAGGCTCCTGGAACGAGCAGTACCTC.

The chain joins TRBV30 to TRBJ2-7; D possibly corresponds to TRBD1 (5 bases). The CDR3 is 11 amino acids. Trimming stripped 1 base from V and 4 bases from J, with 5 bases between. Looked up from germline, CDR1 is GTSNPN and CDR2 is SVGIG (reference sequence). CDR3 nucleotide sequence: TGTGCCTGGAGTGGACAGTACGAGCAGTACTTC. Protein sequence: CAWSGQYEQYF.

The rearrangement joins TRBV20-1 to TRBJ2-1; no reliable D call. The CDR3 has 14 amino acids. The germline CDR1 and CDR2 sequences are DFQATT and SNEGSKA (reference sequence). V was pared by 4 bases and J by 0 bases, with 10 bases between. CDR3 in DNA: TGCAGTGCTATATCTGGCGGCTCCTACAATGAGCAGTTCTTC. Translating gives CSAISGGSYNEQFF.

V is TRBV7-9 and J is TRBJ2-5; the match to TRBD2 covers 7 bases. Germline CDR1 SEHNR, CDR2 FQNEAQ (reference sequence). Losses at the gene ends were 4 bases for V and 5 bases for J; bases not matched to a gene: 10. The CDR3 totals 15 residues. The CDR3 DNA reads as TGTGCCAGCAGCTGGGGGGGGGAGGGTACGGAGACCCAGTACTTC. The encoded protein is CASSWGGEGTETQYF.

The chain joins TRBV20-1 to TRBJ2-3; D not resolved. This CDR3 comprises 11 residues. Trimming cost V 6 bases and J 1 base, with 5 bases left between them. CDR1 and CDR2 (germline): DFQATT, SNEGSKA (reference sequence). The CDR3 sequence: CSARGTDTQYF. The CDR3 DNA is TGCAGTGCCCGGGGCACAGATACGCAGTATTTT.

J is TRBJ2-2 and V is TRBV20-1; no firm D call. The CDR3 length is 14 residues. In germline, CDR1 is DFQATT, CDR2 SNEGSKA (reference sequence). V was trimmed by 3 bases and J by 4 bases, leaving 12 bases between them. The CDR3 here is CSASLSARTGELFF. The CDR3 bases are TGCAGTGCTAGCTTAAGTGCACGCACCGGGGAGCTGTTTTTT.

The V gene is TRBV7-8, the J gene TRBJ1-5; unclear D gene. Per the germline V gene, CDR1 is SGHVS and CDR2 is FQNEAQ. There are 14 residues in the CDR3. Trimming left V 5 bases short and J 5 bases short, with 13 bases between. This chain's CDR3 is CASSPLTLDQPQHF. For the CDR3, the DNA is TGTGCCAGCAGCCCCTTAACTTTGGATCAGCCCCAGCATTTT. The entire variable domain, with the rest obtained from reference TRBV7-8 and TRBJ1-5, is as follows: GAGVSQSPRYKVAKRGQDVALRCDPISGHVSLFWYQQALGQGPEFLTYFQNEAQLDKSGLPSDRFFAERPEGSVSTLKIQRTQQEDSAVYLCASSPLTLDQPQHFGDGTRLSIL.

This sequence joins TRBV5-1 and TRBJ2-1; 12 nucleotides align to TRBD2. This CDR3 spans 16 amino acids. The trim removed 4 bases at V and 3 bases at J, leaving 5 bases unmatched. Germline assignment: CDR1 SGHRS and CDR2 YFSETQ. The CDR3 region has the DNA TGCGCCAGCAGCGCCGGACTAGCGGGACGCTACAATGAGCAGTTCTTC. It codes for CASSAGLAGRYNEQFF.